Each of the 9 T cell receptor beta chains below was sequenced from the same sample in a study of immune evolution from preneoplasia to lung adenocarcinoma. The repertoire was sequenced with immunoSEQ multiplex PCR; TCRdb's copy has only in-frame clones and lacks some. The sample lists about 9,600 clones; around 82% were seen once. Sequencing was carried out using FFPE minimally invasive lung adenocarcinoma tissue. The source of these receptors is a person aged 65 to 85 with lung adenocarcinoma.

Only a few counts were recorded for this clone. This chain connects TRBV4-2 to TRBJ2-1, with TRBD2 matching over 7 bases. Germline CDR1 LGHNA, CDR2 YNFKEQ. Germline trimming cut 1 base from V and 2 bases from J; bases unmatched to any gene: 5. This CDR3 has 16 amino acids. The CDR3 loop reads CASSQGASGTYNEQFF. CDR3 in DNA: TGTGCCAGCAGCCAAGGGGCTAGCGGTACCTACAATGAGCAGTTCTTC.

The chain has TRBV28 and TRBJ1-1, with no clear D. Germline CDR1 reads MDHEN; CDR2 reads SYDVKM. The V end was cut by 1 base, the J end by 1 base, with 10 bases between. There are 15 residues in the CDR3. CDR3 bases: TGTGCCAGCAGTTTATTTACTCCAGGGAACACTGAAGCTTTCTTT. Translated: CASSLFTPGNTEAFF.

The chain carries TRBV7-3 and TRBJ1-1; D is undetermined. Germline CDR1 reads SGHTA; CDR2 reads FQGTGA. V lost 3 bases to trimming and J lost 1 base, with 6 bases between them. This CDR3 has 13 residues. The CDR3 DNA reads TGTGCCAGCAGCTTCGATCAGAACACTGAAGCTTTCTTT. It is translated as CASSFDQNTEAFF.

This CDR3 reads CASSLAHGTSVRDEQYF. In nucleotides, the CDR3 is TGTGCCAGCAGCTTAGCTCATGGGACGTCTGTTAGGGACGAGCAGTACTTC. The V gene is TRBV7-2, the J gene TRBJ2-7; D may correspond to TRBD1 or TRBD2 (5 bases each). The CDR3 is 17 amino acids. V was shortened by 0 bases and J by 5 bases, with 20 bases between the two germline ends. CDR1 and CDR2 (germline): SGHTA, FQGNSA.

In this sample, this clone turned up once. V usage is TRBV2 and J usage is TRBJ2-5; unclear D gene. Germline CDR1 reads SNHLY; CDR2 reads FYNNEI. This CDR3 is 12 amino acids long. Trimming left V 4 bases short and J 5 bases short, with 8 bases between. The CDR3 region is CASSGVRETQYF. CDR3 coding DNA: TGTGCCAGCAGTGGAGTAAGGGAGACCCAGTACTTC.

Comments on this clone: Different DNA sequences within this sample yield the same CDR3. The chain uses TRBV7-2 and TRBJ1-5, with D hard to call. Trimming took off 2 bases at V and 7 bases at J, with 6 bases between the two ends. The germline V gene encodes CDR1 SGHTA and CDR2 FQGNSA. The length of the CDR3 is 12 residues. The CDR3 protein is CASSLPGQPQHF. CDR3 nucleotides: TGTGCCAGCAGCTTACCGGGGCAGCCCCAGCATTTT. The full variable domain, completed using reference TRBV7-2 and TRBJ1-5, is GAGVSQSPSNKVTEKGKDVELRCDPISGHTALYWYRQSLGQGLEFLIYFQGNSAPDKSGLPSDRFSAERTGGSVSTLTIQRTQQEDSAVYLCASSLPGQPQHFGDGTRLSIL.

The genes are TRBV13 and TRBJ1-1; maybe TRBD1 (5 bases). V was trimmed by 6 bases and J by 8 bases, leaving 16 bases between them. This CDR3 is built from 13 residues. The V gene's germline CDR1 is PRHDT and CDR2 FYEKMQ (reference sequence). As DNA, the CDR3 is TGTGCCAGCAGAAGACCTCCGGGACCCGAAGCTTTCTTT. Translation gives CASRRPPGPEAFF.

This chain uses TRBV28 with TRBJ2-7; the match to TRBD1 covers 8 bases. After removal of 7 bases from V and 3 bases from J, the junction contained 14 bases not matched to a gene. The CDR3 sequence is 16 residues long. The germline V gene has CDR1 MDHEN and CDR2 SYDVKM. The CDR3 nucleotides read TGTGCCAGCATCTCCATTCGGACAGGGAGTCGCTACGAGCAGTACTTC. Encoded protein: CASISIRTGSRYEQYF.

The V gene is TRBV7-2, the J gene TRBJ2-5; D gene uncertain. The DNA matches TRBJ2-7 better at its end, which makes the J call doubtful. The CDR3 sequence is 15 residues long. CDR1 and CDR2 (germline): SGHTA, FQGNSA. The CDR3 DNA reads TGTGCCAGCAGCTTAGGTAACAGCCAGACCGGCGAGCAGTACTTC. Translation gives CASSLGNSQTGEQYF.